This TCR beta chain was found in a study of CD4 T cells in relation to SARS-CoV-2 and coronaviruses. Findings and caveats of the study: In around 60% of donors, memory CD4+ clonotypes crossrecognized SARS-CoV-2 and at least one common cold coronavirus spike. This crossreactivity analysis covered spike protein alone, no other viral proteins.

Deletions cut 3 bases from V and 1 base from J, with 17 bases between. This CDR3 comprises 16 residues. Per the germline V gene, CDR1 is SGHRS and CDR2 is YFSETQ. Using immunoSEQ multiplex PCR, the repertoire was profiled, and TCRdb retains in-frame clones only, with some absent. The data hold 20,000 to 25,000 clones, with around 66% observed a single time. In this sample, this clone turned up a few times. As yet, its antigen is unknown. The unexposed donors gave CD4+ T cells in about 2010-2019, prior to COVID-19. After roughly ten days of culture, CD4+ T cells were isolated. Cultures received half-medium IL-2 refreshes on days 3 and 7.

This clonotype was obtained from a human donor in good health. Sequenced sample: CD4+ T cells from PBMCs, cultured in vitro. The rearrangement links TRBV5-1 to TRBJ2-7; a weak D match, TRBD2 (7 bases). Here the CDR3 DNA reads TGCGCCAGCAGCTGGACCGGGGGGCTAAGTTCCTACGAGCAGTACTTC. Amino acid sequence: CASSWTGGLSSYEQYF.